The 5 T cell receptor beta chains below come from one sample, sequenced in a study of blood T cells in healthy people across ages. A second about 7 to 12 cycle PCR used barcoded and J-beta primers. TCRdb reprocessed the 5' RACE reads via MiXCR and lists one record per CDR3 protein. The sample records approximately 810,000 distinct CDR3 sequences, about 28% being singletons. Source material: blood. The receptor set was obtained from a woman of 80 years or more in good health.

V is TRBV3-1 and J is TRBJ1-1; D may be TRBD1 (5 bases). Trimming shortened V by 7 bases and J by 1 base, and 10 bases separated the two germline ends. From germline, CDR1 is LGHDT and CDR2 YNNKEL (reference sequence). CDR3 length equals 13 residues. The CDR3 loop reads CASTTGGNTEAFF. The CDR3 DNA reads TGTGCCAGCACCACCGGGGGGAACACTGAAGCTTTCTTT.

This clonotype was counted at least ten times. CDR3 in DNA: TGTGCCAGCAGCTTTCTTCAGGGTAACCTGGAGGGGCAGTACTTC. This sequence encodes CASSFLQGNLEGQYF. The genes are TRBV7-2 and TRBJ2-5; D might be TRBD2 (6 bases). Germline values: CDR1 SGHTA, CDR2 FQGNSA. V was cut by 3 bases and J by 11 bases, with 22 bases left in between. This CDR3 is 15 amino acids long.

This chain uses TRBV5-1 with TRBJ2-7; TRBD1 is a possible D gene (6 bases). Deletions cut 2 bases from V and 0 bases from J, with 12 bases between. The CDR3 extends over 15 amino acids. Germline CDR1 is SGHRS and CDR2 is YFSETQ. Here the CDR3 reads CASSFRQAPSYEQYF. The CDR3 DNA sequence: TGCGCCAGCAGCTTTAGACAGGCTCCCTCCTACGAGCAGTACTTC.

The chain couples TRBV7-2 to TRBJ1-2; 9 nucleotides agree with TRBD1. J lost 7 bases, V lost 4 bases, and 7 bases had no gene match. The CDR3 sequence is 14 residues long. Germline V gene lookup returns CDR1 SGHTA and CDR2 FQGNSA. CDR3 bases: TGTGCCAGCAGCTCGGGGGGACAGGGCGGTGGCTACACCTTC. Translated, it gives CASSSGGQGGGYTF.

This clonotype was picked up many times. This chain joins TRBV7-8 and TRBJ2-3, with D possibly TRBD2 on 6 matching bases. The CDR3 sequence is 15 residues long. Trimming shortened V by 3 bases and J by 4 bases, and 14 bases separated the two germline ends. Germline V gene sequence: CDR1 SGHVS, CDR2 FQNEAQ. The CDR3 sequence: CASSLEVEGADTQYF. For the CDR3, the DNA is TGTGCCAGCAGCTTGGAGGTGGAGGGTGCAGATACGCAGTATTTT.